These 20 T cell receptor beta chains originate from one sample sequenced in a study of CD8 T cells in Susac syndrome. With random hexamers, roughly 0.45 to 1 ug RNA was reverse transcribed. From the immunoSEQ multiplex PCR reads, TCRdb called clonotypes with MiXCR, one entry per CDR3 protein. Of 150,000 to 200,000 distinct CDR3 sequences in the sample, approximately 95% are singletons; the top ten hold approximately 0.09%. Input material: CD4+ T cells from PBMCs. These receptors were obtained from a human donor with multiple sclerosis.

This clonotype has a single count. The gene calls are TRBV19 and TRBJ1-2, with TRBD1 matching 8 bases. V trimming: 4 bases; J trimming: 2 bases; junction bases outside the gene matches: 6. Germline V gives CDR1 LNHDA, CDR2 SQIVND (reference sequence). This CDR3 comprises 15 residues. The CDR3 nucleotides read TGTGCCAGTAGTACGGACAGGGCCTCCAACTATGGCTACACCTTC. It translates to CASSTDRASNYGYTF.

The chain is built from TRBV4-3 and TRBJ2-4; D gene uncertain. V was cut by 1 base and J by 9 bases, with 13 bases left in between. The CDR3 consists of 14 residues. CDR1 LGHNA and CDR2 YSLEER come from the germline V gene. CDR3 in DNA: TGCGCCAGCAGCCAAGGACGGGCGGAGAGCATTCAGTACTTC. This codes for CASSQGRAESIQYF.

The genes are TRBV28 and TRBJ1-1; D is perhaps TRBD1 (6 bases). This CDR3 has 12 amino acids. Germline V CDR1 and CDR2: MDHEN, SYDVKM. Trimming left V 1 base short and J 6 bases short, with 6 bases between. In DNA form, the CDR3 reads TGTGCCAGCAGTTTATCAGGGGCTGAAGCTTTCTTT. It is translated as CASSLSGAEAFF.

DNA of the CDR3: TGTGCCAGCAGCAACCCCTACAGGTTCCACTACACCTTC. This translates into CASSNPYRFHYTF. The chain links TRBV11-2 to TRBJ1-2; D is perhaps TRBD1 (5 bases). This CDR3 has 13 amino acids. Trimming removed 5 bases at V and 10 bases at J, with 17 bases between. The germline V gene has CDR1 SGHAT and CDR2 FQNNGV.

The chain is built from TRBV9 and TRBJ2-6; D is unclear. Germline lookup yields CDR1 SGDLS and CDR2 YYNGEE. Trimming left V 4 bases short and J 2 bases short, with 7 bases between. The CDR3 contains 14 residues. The CDR3 DNA is TGTGCCAGCAGCAGAGGAACTGGGGCCAACGTCCTGACTTTC. It translates to CASSRGTGANVLTF.

The chain's CDR3 is CSVVFPSRGVSEQYF. For the CDR3, the DNA is TGCAGCGTTGTATTTCCGAGCAGGGGGGTGAGCGAGCAGTACTTC. The rearrangement links TRBV29-1 to TRBJ2-7; D might be TRBD1 (7 bases). V lost 4 bases to trimming and J lost 6 bases, with 22 bases between them. This CDR3 has 15 amino acids. Germline loops: CDR1 SQVTM, CDR2 ANQGSEA.

This chain connects TRBV7-9 to TRBJ1-2; D is uncertain. V lost 7 bases to trimming and J lost 4 bases, with 16 bases between them. The germline V gene has CDR1 SEHNR and CDR2 FQNEAQ (reference sequence). The CDR3 has 14 amino acids. The CDR3 sequence is CASTNSAAGYGYTF. The CDR3 nucleotides are TGTGCCAGCACGAATAGCGCGGCCGGCTATGGCTACACCTTC.

This chain links TRBV5-1 with TRBJ2-1; no definite D call. The germline V gene encodes CDR1 SGHRS and CDR2 YFSETQ. CDR3 size: 16 residues. V was cut by 0 bases and J by 0 bases, with 10 bases left in between. The CDR3 DNA reads as TGCGCCAGCAGCTTGGAATTATCTAGCTCCTACAATGAGCAGTTCTTC. This codes for CASSLELSSSYNEQFF.

The rearrangement uses TRBV6-2 or TRBV6-3 and TRBJ2-6, with a weak D call TRBD2 (5 bases). The CDR3 length is 16 residues. The V and J ends lost 9 bases and 0 bases respectively, with 15 bases between them. Per the germline V gene, CDR1 is MNHEY and CDR2 is SVGEGT. The CDR3 protein is CASKRDINSGANVLTF. The CDR3 DNA follows: TGTGCCAGTAAACGGGATATTAACTCTGGGGCCAACGTCCTGACTTTC.

The gene calls are TRBV5-1 and TRBJ1-1; D gene ambiguous. The CDR3 contains 15 residues. V was shortened by 0 bases and J by 0 bases, with 9 bases between the two germline ends. CDR1 and CDR2 (germline): SGHRS, YFSETQ. CDR3 protein: CASSLGAEMNTEAFF. DNA of the CDR3: TGCGCCAGCAGCTTGGGGGCGGAAATGAACACTGAAGCTTTCTTT. Full variable domain (outside the CDR3, taken from reference TRBV5-1 and TRBJ1-1): KAGVTQTPRYLIKTRGQQVTLSCSPISGHRSVSWYQQTPGQGLQFLFEYFSETQRNKGNFPGRFSGRQFSNSRSEMNVSTLELGDSALYLCASSLGAEMNTEAFFGQGTRLTVV.

V is TRBV9 and J is TRBJ2-2, with D perhaps matching TRBD1 (6 bases). Germline CDR1 SGDLS, CDR2 YYNGEE. The CDR3 runs to 16 residues. The V end lost 4 bases, the J end lost 2 bases, and 15 bases lay between the germline ends. The CDR3 DNA follows: TGTGCCAGCAGCCCCCAGGGACACCTAAACACCGGGGAGCTGTTTTTT. It specifies CASSPQGHLNTGELFF.

The CDR3 sequence: CASRRQGSNTEAFF. CDR3 bases: TGTGCCAGCAGACGACAGGGATCGAACACTGAAGCTTTCTTT. V and J are TRBV5-4 and TRBJ1-1, with 7 bases fitting TRBD1. The CDR3 loop spans 14 amino acids. CDR1 SGHNT and CDR2 YYREEE come from the germline V gene (reference sequence). The V and J ends lost 5 bases and 1 base, in that order; junction bases with no gene match: 5.

CDR3 nucleotides: TGTGCCAGCAGCTTCCAAGTCCGGGCAGGAAGCATGAACGAGCAGTACTTC. Translated: CASSFQVRAGSMNEQYF. The chain links TRBV7-2 to TRBJ2-7, with D unclear. Per the germline V gene, CDR1 is SGHTA and CDR2 is FQGNSA. This CDR3 has 17 amino acids. With 3 bases removed from V and 5 bases from J, the gap between germline ends came to 23 bases.

The count of this clonotype is one. J is TRBJ2-4 and V is TRBV19, with D possibly being TRBD2 (5 bases). CDR1 and CDR2 (germline): LNHDA, SQIVND (reference sequence). The CDR3 consists of 15 residues. Trimming removed 0 bases at V and 6 bases at J, with 12 bases between. CDR3 DNA: TGTGCCAGTAGTATAGATGAGGGCGCGGGAAACATTCAGTACTTC. Protein sequence: CASSIDEGAGNIQYF.

V and J are TRBV18 and TRBJ1-2, with D perhaps TRBD1 (6 bases). The germline gives CDR1 KGHSH, CDR2 LQKENI. Trimming took off 3 bases at V and 2 bases at J, with 13 bases between the two ends. The CDR3 is made up of 15 amino acids. Here the CDR3 DNA reads TGTGCCAGCTCACCGTACCCAACAGGGAACTATGGCTACACCTTC. Translation gives CASSPYPTGNYGYTF.

V gene TRBV18 combines with J gene TRBJ2-5, with no clear D. Germline CDR1 KGHSH, CDR2 LQKENI. This CDR3 comprises 15 residues. Trimming shortened V by 1 base and J by 1 base, and 10 bases separated the two germline ends. Here the CDR3 reads CASSPQPALQETQYF. DNA for the CDR3: TGTGCCAGCTCACCACAGCCCGCGCTCCAAGAGACCCAGTACTTC. Supplemented by reference TRBV18 and TRBJ2-5, the full variable domain reads NAGVMQNPRHLVRRRGQEARLRCSPMKGHSHVYWYRQLPEEGLKFMVYLQKENIIDESGMPKERFSAEFPKEGPSILRIQQVVRGDSAAYFCASSPQPALQETQYFGPGTRLLVL.

The count of this clonotype is one. This rearrangement joins TRBV27 to TRBJ2-7, with 7 bases that match TRBD2. Germline V lookup: CDR1 MNHEY, CDR2 SMNVEV (reference sequence). The CDR3 consists of 16 residues. V lost 4 bases, J lost 2 bases, and 11 bases stayed unmatched. The CDR3 sequence: CASSSPGAGEPYEQYF. The CDR3 nucleotides are TGTGCCAGCAGTTCCCCTGGGGCGGGGGAACCCTACGAGCAGTACTTC.

The genes are TRBV7-8 and TRBJ1-1, with no clear D. The V gene's germline CDR1 is SGHVS and CDR2 FQNEAQ. The CDR3 length is 14 residues. V was clipped by 5 bases and J by 1 base, with 11 bases between them. CDR3 coding DNA: TGTGCCAGCAGCCCGACGCGGAGGAACACTGAAGCTTTCTTT. Protein: CASSPTRRNTEAFF. Full variable domain (remainder filled in from reference TRBV7-8 and TRBJ1-1): GAGVSQSPRYKVAKRGQDVALRCDPISGHVSLFWYQQALGQGPEFLTYFQNEAQLDKSGLPSDRFFAERPEGSVSTLKIQRTQQEDSAVYLCASSPTRRNTEAFFGQGTRLTVV.

The chain joins TRBV6-5 to TRBJ2-1, with D possibly being TRBD1 (6 bases). The germline V and J ends were trimmed by 5 bases and 4 bases, with 15 bases remaining between them. This CDR3 is built from 15 residues. The germline V gene encodes CDR1 MNHEY and CDR2 SVGAGI. The CDR3 coding sequence is TGTGCCAGCAGTCGGGACACTACCTCATACAATGAGCAGTTCTTC. Residues: CASSRDTTSYNEQFF.

The chain has TRBV19 and TRBJ2-2; 7 bases fit TRBD2. The V and J ends lost 3 bases and 6 bases, in that order; junction bases with no gene match: 4. From germline, CDR1 is LNHDA and CDR2 SQIVND (reference sequence). CDR3 length equals 14 residues. The CDR3: CASSMRELAGELFF. In DNA form, the CDR3 reads TGTGCCAGTAGTATGCGGGAGTTGGCCGGGGAGCTGTTTTTT.